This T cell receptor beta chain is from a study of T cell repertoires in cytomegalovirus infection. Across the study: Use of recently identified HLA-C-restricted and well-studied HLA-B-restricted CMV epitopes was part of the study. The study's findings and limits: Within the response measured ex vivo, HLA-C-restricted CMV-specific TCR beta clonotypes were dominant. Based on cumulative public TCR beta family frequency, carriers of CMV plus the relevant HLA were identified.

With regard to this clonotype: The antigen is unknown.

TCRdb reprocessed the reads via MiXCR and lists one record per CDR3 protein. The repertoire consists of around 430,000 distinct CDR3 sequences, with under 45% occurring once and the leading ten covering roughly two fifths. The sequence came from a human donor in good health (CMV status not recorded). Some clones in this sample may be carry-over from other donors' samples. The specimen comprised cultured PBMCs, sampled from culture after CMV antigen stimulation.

The CDR3 reads CASSQGWAGSYEQYF. For the CDR3, the DNA is TGTGCCAGCAGCCAGGGTTGGGCGGGCTCCTACGAGCAGTACTTC. The gene calls are TRBV7-2 and TRBJ2-7; D assignment may be TRBD1 or TRBD2 (5 bases each). Germline V gene lookup returns CDR1 SGHTA and CDR2 FQGNSA. The CDR3 is 15 amino acids. The V end lost 5 bases, the J end lost 0 bases, and 14 bases lay between the germline ends.